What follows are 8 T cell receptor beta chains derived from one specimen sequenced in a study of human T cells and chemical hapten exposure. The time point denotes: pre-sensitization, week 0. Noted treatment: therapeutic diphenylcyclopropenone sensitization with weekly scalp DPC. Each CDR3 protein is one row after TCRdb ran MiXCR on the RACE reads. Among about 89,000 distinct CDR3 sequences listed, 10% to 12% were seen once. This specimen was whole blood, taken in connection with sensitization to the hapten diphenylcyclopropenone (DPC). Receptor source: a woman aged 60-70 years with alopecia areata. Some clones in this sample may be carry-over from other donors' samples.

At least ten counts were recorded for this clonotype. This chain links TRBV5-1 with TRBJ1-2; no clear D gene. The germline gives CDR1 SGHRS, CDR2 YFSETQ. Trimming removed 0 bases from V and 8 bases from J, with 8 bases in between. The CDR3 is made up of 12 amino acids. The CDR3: CASSLAGEGYTF. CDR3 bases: TGCGCCAGCAGCTTGGCCGGGGAAGGCTACACCTTC.

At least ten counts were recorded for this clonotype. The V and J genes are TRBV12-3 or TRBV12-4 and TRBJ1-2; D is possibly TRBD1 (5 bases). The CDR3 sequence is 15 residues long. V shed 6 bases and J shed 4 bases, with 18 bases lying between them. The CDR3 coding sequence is TGTGCCAGCAGCCTGGGACCCATTTGGGGCTATGGCTACACCTTC. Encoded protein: CASSLGPIWGYGYTF.

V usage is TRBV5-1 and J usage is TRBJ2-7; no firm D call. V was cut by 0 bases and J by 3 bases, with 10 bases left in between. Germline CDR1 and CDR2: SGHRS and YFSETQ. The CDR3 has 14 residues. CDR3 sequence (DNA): TGCGCCAGCAGCTTGGATGGCACTGGCTACGAGCAGTACTTC. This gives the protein CASSLDGTGYEQYF.

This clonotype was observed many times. CDR3 DNA: TGCGCCAGCAGCTCAAAGGGACAGCACCAAGAGACCCAGTACTTC. Translation gives CASSSKGQHQETQYF. The chain joins TRBV5-1 to TRBJ2-5; 7 bases are a match to TRBD1. From germline, CDR1 is SGHRS and CDR2 YFSETQ. The CDR3 covers 15 residues. Trimming took 3 bases from V and 0 from J; bases not matched to a gene: 5.

This chain's CDR3 is CASTPAGRDDGYTF. The CDR3 DNA is TGTGCCAGCACTCCTGCAGGGCGCGATGATGGCTACACCTTC. The chain recombines TRBV7-2 with TRBJ1-2; D is perhaps TRBD1 (5 bases). This CDR3 comprises 14 residues. V was pared by 7 bases and J by 6 bases, with 18 bases between. Per germline, CDR1 SGHTA and CDR2 FQGNSA. Complete variable domain (other parts from reference TRBV7-2 and TRBJ1-2): GAGVSQSPSNKVTEKGKDVELRCDPISGHTALYWYRQSLGQGLEFLIYFQGNSAPDKSGLPSDRFSAERTGGSVSTLTIQRTQQEDSAVYLCASTPAGRDDGYTFGSGTRLTVV.

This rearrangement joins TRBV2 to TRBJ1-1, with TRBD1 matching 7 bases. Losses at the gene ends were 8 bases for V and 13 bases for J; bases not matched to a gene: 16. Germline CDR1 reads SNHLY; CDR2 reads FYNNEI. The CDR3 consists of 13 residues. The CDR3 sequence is CASVSQVQRGLFF. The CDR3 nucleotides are TGTGCCAGCGTAAGCCAGGTCCAAAGGGGGCTTTTCTTT.

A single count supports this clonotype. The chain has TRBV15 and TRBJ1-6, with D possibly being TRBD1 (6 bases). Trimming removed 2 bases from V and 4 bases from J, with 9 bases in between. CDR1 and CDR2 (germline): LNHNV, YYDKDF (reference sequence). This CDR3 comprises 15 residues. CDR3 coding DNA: TGTGCCACCAGCAGAAAAGGGACATATAATTCACCCCTCCACTTT. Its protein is CATSRKGTYNSPLHF.

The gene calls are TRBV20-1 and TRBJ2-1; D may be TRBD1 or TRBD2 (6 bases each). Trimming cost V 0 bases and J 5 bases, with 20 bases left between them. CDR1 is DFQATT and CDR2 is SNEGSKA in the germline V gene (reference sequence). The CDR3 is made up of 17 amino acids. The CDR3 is CSARDASGRGPNNEQFF. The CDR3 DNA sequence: TGCAGTGCTAGAGATGCCTCGGGCCGGGGGCCCAACAATGAGCAGTTCTTC.